Here is one TCR beta chain with its context. This entry belongs to a study of OX40 agonist ivuxolimab in advanced cancers. Across the whole study: Of the participants, approximately 38% had some prior anti-PD-1, anti-PD-L1 or anti-CTLA-4 therapy, which was allowed.

The CDR3 has 15 amino acids. V gave up 5 bases and J gave up 1 base; unmatched junction bases: 5. CDR1 is SEHNR, CDR2 FQNEAQ, per germline (reference sequence). Any history of autoimmune disease or systemic immunosuppression disqualified patients. Here immunoSEQ multiplex PCR was the method, and the copy in TCRdb shows in-frame clones only, minus some. The sample shows tens of thousands of clones, roughly 82% of them seen only once. This sample comprised CD4+ or CD8+ T cells sorted from blood, obtained in a trial of the OX40 agonist ivuxolimab. The TCR was taken from an adult with an advanced solid tumor such as melanoma, head and neck, liver or kidney cancer. V and J are TRBV7-9 and TRBJ2-7; 10 nucleotides align to TRBD2. The chain's CDR3 is CASSGASGSSYEQYF. The CDR3 nucleotides read TGTGCCAGCAGCGGCGCTAGCGGGAGTTCCTACGAGCAGTACTTC.